This T cell receptor beta chain comes out of a study of a mutant IDH1 vaccine in newly diagnosed glioma. The wider study: Treated patients comprised about 60% males and around 40% females, mean age approximately 37 years. Previous treatment comprised radiotherapy, temozolomide, or both, mostly both.

Stated time point: baseline, week 1 (first vaccination visit). Indicated treatment: pre-vaccination baseline after standard-of-care therapy. The donor cohort comprised cases of new WHO grade 3 or 4 IDH1-mutant, ATRX-lost astrocytoma. This table comes from immunoSEQ multiplex PCR, and its TCRdb copy is limited to in-frame clones, with some not included. Here the sample spans 50,000 to 65,000 clones, 70% to 90% being singletons. The CDR3 covers 12 residues. V shed 2 bases and J shed 4 bases, with 5 bases lying between them. Germline V CDR1 and CDR2: MNHEY, SVGAGI. The sequence was obtained from a man aged 18 to 29 with glioma. This material consisted of PBMCs, taken from a glioma patient treated with radiotherapy, temozolomide or both. The V call is TRBV6-5, the J call TRBJ1-2; tentatively, D is TRBD1 (5 bases). The CDR3 region has the DNA TGTGCCAGCAGTTACGGGGGCTATGGCTACACCTTC. Residues: CASSYGGYGYTF.